The TCR beta chain under discussion was sequenced for a study of control samples from healthy donors and cancer patients (dated by TCRdb to the early 2020s). The CDR1 and CDR2 encoded by the germline V gene are ENHRY and SYGVKD. Including cysteine and phenylalanine, the CDR3 has 14 amino acids. The sequence is cut down to CDR3 DNA, 42 bases in frame from base 1. V gives up 6 bases and J gives up 4 bases, and the segment between their germline ends measures 13 bases. For this clone: The antigen it binds to is not known. No quality values exist for individual bases; no much larger clone is one base distant.

The library was produced with the immunoSEQ multiplex PCR assay. TCRdb re-hosts the immuneACCESS table, in-frame sequences only. Its copies lack some clones; in the studies checked, an unresolved V gene accounts for under half of them, and the cause for the rest is not known. This sample is represented by roughly 200,000 clones; 90% to 95% of them were singletons. Over 1.3% of the sample is in the top ten clones. The specimen sequenced was blood. The receptor chain draws on TRBV10-3 and TRBJ1-5, with a tentative D gene TRBD1 over 6 matching bases. The sequence came from a man younger than 35 in good health. The sequenced DNA: TGTGCCATCAGCGACACTACAGGGAATCAGCCCCAGCATTTT. Protein translation: CAISDTTGNQPQHF.